The T cell receptor beta chain under discussion was sequenced for a study of blood T cells in healthy people across ages. Together with a sample-barcoded 5' primer, a J-beta primer mix was included in a second PCR lasting roughly 6 to 12 cycles. TCRdb analysed the 5' RACE reads with MiXCR anew, one entry per CDR3 protein. The table lists 2 million or so distinct CDR3 sequences, about 50% of them singletons. Between the trimmed V and J ends, which lost 5 bases and 3 bases, there was a span of 17 bases. The CDR3 covers 15 residues. CDR1 PRHDT and CDR2 FYEKMQ come from the germline V gene (reference sequence).

Sequenced sample: blood. J is TRBJ2-7 and V is TRBV13; maybe TRBD2 (6 bases). The TCR sequence derives from a woman aged 40 to 55 in good health. In nucleotides, the CDR3 is TGTGCCAGCAGCCCCGGACGGGACTGGCGCTACGAGCAGTACTTC. It encodes CASSPGRDWRYEQYF.